This T cell receptor (beta chain) was sequenced during a study of CD8+CD57+ T cells in acquired aplastic anemia. Study overall: Sorted CD4+ and CD8+ cells gave a mean 3.2 ug DNA, range 0.2 to 27.4 ug.

Genomic DNA constituted the template upon which TCR beta VDJ and CDR3 profiling was performed. MiXCR was run by TCRdb on the reads, yielding one entry per CDR3 protein. The sample has about 160,000 distinct CDR3 sequences; less than 60% are singletons. Previously, flow cytometry had revealed CD8+CD57+ cell expansion in the patients chosen for sequencing. By the time of blood sampling, patients had still received no therapy. Worth noting for this clonotype: What it binds is unknown. A junction end diverges from the germline sequence, so it may reflect a read error.

Whole-study results and caveats: Patients versus controls showed no significant CD8+ Simpson's diversity difference. A set of roughly 27 CD8+ CDR3 sequences was shared between patients and controls, and these sequences appeared highly expressed in patients.

The CDR3 length is 16 residues. Germline values: CDR1 KGHDR, CDR2 SFDVKD. The sequencing input was sorted CD4+, CD8+, or CD8+CD57+ T cells (not recorded which) from PBMCs. This clonotype originated in a human donor with aplastic anemia. The chain is built from TRBV24-1 and TRBJ2-1; D is undetermined. The CDR3: CASSSHLQISYNEQFF. CDR3 sequence (DNA): TGTGCCAGCAGTTCCCACTTACAAATTTCCTACAATGAGCAGTTCTTC.